This TCR beta chain originates from a study of T cell changes during pregnancy in multiple sclerosis. Trimming cost V 6 bases and J 5 bases; bases outside gene matches: 6. The CDR3 runs 15 residues. Germline V gives CDR1 LNHDA, CDR2 SQIVND (reference sequence). Only in-frame clones appear in the TCRdb table, and some are missing; sequencing was by immunoSEQ multiplex PCR. The sample records just over 50,000 clones, roughly 90% being singletons. The TCR sequence derives from a female donor with multiple sclerosis, enrolled in a pregnancy study. The specimen comprised CD4+ T cells from peripheral blood mononuclear cells, sampled after pregnancy. This rearrangement joins TRBV19 to TRBJ1-5; 11 bases map to TRBD1. The CDR3 protein is CASSTGTGGDQPQHF. The CDR3 DNA is TGTGCCAGTAGCACGGGGACAGGGGGTGATCAGCCCCAGCATTTT.